This T cell receptor (beta chain) came from a study of blood T cell repertoires in COVID-19. Study-level background: Nucleic acid was either cDNA or gDNA, and it came from T cells, B-cell-depleted T cells, or PBMCs.

Germline CDR1 and CDR2: SNHLY and FYNNEI. This CDR3 is 14 amino acids long. Trimming stripped 5 bases from V and 3 bases from J, with 14 bases between. TCRdb's table, derived via immunoSEQ multiplex PCR, lists solely in-frame clones and lacks some. This sample has under 200,000 clones; 80% to 90% occur once, and the top ten carry roughly 8%. The rearrangement joins TRBV2 to TRBJ2-7; tentatively, D is TRBD1 (5 bases). This clonotype was obtained from a man aged 35-49 years who had recovered from COVID-19. Sequenced: peripheral blood. In nucleotides, the CDR3 is TGTGCCAGCAGTCGTTCTCCCCAGGGCTACGAGCAGTACTTC. Amino acid sequence: CASSRSPQGYEQYF.